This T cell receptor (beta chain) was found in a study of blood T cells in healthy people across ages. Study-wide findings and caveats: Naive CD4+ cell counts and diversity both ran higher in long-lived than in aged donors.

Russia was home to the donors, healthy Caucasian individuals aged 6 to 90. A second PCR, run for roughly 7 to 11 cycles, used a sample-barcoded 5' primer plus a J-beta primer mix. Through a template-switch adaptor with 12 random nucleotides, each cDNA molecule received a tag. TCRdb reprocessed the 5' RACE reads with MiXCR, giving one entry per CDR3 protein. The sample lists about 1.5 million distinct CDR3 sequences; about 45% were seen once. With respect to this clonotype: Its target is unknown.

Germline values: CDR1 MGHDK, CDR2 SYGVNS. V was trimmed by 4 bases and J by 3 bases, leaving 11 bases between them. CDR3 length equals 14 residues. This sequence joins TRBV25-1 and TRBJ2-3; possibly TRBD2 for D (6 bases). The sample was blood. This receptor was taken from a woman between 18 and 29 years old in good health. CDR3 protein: CASSAIGGTDTQYF. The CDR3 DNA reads TGTGCCAGCAGTGCGATCGGGGGTACAGATACGCAGTATTTT.